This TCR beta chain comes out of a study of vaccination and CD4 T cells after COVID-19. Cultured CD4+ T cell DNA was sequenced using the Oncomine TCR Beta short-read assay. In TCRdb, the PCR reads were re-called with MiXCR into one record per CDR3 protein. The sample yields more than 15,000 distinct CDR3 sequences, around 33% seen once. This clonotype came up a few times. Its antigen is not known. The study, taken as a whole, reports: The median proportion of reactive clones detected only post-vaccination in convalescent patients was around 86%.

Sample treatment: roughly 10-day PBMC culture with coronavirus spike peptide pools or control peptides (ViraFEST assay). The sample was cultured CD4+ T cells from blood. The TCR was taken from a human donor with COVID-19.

In DNA form, the CDR3 reads TGTGCCACTATGAGTTGGGGTACCTACGAGCAGTACTTC. This gives the protein CATMSWGTYEQYF. V usage is TRBV6-1 and J usage is TRBJ2-7; D uncertain. This CDR3 has 13 residues. V lost 10 bases and J 2 bases, leaving 15 bases between the germline ends. Germline values: CDR1 MNHNS, CDR2 SASEGT.